One sample yielded the 25 T cell receptor beta chains listed below, sequenced in a study of regulatory T cells in long-lasting Graves disease. The time point is: newly diagnosed GD, antithyroid drugs for less than 3 months. The authors made the TCR library using RNA they extracted from PBMCs. Arm-PCR of CDR3 regions and iRepertoire HTBI primers were used to build TCR beta libraries. TCRdb redid the calling of the multiplex PCR reads with MiXCR, one entry per CDR3 protein. The table lists around 330,000 distinct CDR3 sequences, 18% of them singletons, with less than 40% in the top ten. The sequences come from peripheral blood mononuclear cells (PBMCs), collected at new diagnosis, from a patient treated with antithyroid drugs. All receptors derive from a female donor with Graves disease.

Many counts were recorded for this clonotype. The chain combines TRBV19 with TRBJ1-5; perhaps TRBD1 as D (6 bases). In germline, CDR1 is LNHDA, CDR2 SQIVND (reference sequence). V was cut by 4 bases and J by 6 bases, with 22 bases left in between. CDR3 length: 17 amino acids. CDR3 in amino acids: CASSTRQVVRSGQPQHF. Here the CDR3 DNA reads TGTGCCAGTAGTACCCGACAGGTTGTGCGTTCGGGTCAGCCCCAGCATTTT.

This clonotype occurred many times. CDR3 loop: CASKPYPGRNTDTQYF. CDR3 in DNA: TGTGCCAGCAAACCCTACCCGGGACGGAACACAGATACGCAGTATTTT. The genes are TRBV6-2 or TRBV6-3 and TRBJ2-3, with D tentatively TRBD1 or TRBD2 (5 bases each). Germline CDR1 MNHEY, CDR2 SVGEGT. CDR3 size: 16 residues. Trimming left V 7 bases short and J 2 bases short, with 19 bases between.

The gene calls are TRBV19 and TRBJ1-2; D is ambiguous. The CDR3 has 16 amino acids. The germline V gene has CDR1 LNHDA and CDR2 SQIVND (reference sequence). V was clipped by 0 bases and J by 0 bases, with 11 bases between them. CDR3 bases: TGTGCCAGTAGTATAGAATCACAGACCCCTAACTATGGCTACACCTTC. Encoded protein: CASSIESQTPNYGYTF.

V is TRBV6-1 and J is TRBJ1-2; TRBD1 matches at 7 bases. This CDR3 has 14 residues. V lost 5 bases, J lost 4 bases, and 7 bases stayed unmatched. CDR1 and CDR2 (germline): MNHNS, SASEGT. The CDR3 region has the DNA TGTGCCAGCAGTCAACCGACAGGGCTCTATGGCTACACCTTC. It yields the protein CASSQPTGLYGYTF.

This clonotype has ten or more counts. This sequence joins TRBV7-2 and TRBJ2-1; D is tentatively TRBD1 or TRBD2 (6 bases each). The germline V and J ends were trimmed by 2 bases and 1 base, with 12 bases remaining between them. CDR1 is SGHTA and CDR2 is FQGNSA in the germline V gene. This CDR3 spans 16 amino acids. The CDR3 loop is CASSLTGAPSYNEQFF. In DNA form, the CDR3 reads TGTGCCAGCAGCTTAACGGGGGCTCCTTCCTACAATGAGCAGTTCTTC.

The chain is built from TRBV3-1 and TRBJ2-3; D is perhaps TRBD1 (6 bases). The CDR3 extends over 14 amino acids. Per the germline V gene, CDR1 is LGHDT and CDR2 is YNNKEL (reference sequence). Trimming removed 4 bases at V and 1 base at J, with 9 bases between. The CDR3 bases are TGTGCCAGCAGCCGCAGGGGACGCACAGATACGCAGTATTTT. This sequence encodes CASSRRGRTDTQYF.

The V gene is TRBV19, the J gene TRBJ1-4; D is possibly TRBD1 (6 bases). Trimming stripped 5 bases from V and 0 bases from J, with 16 bases between. Germline CDR1 reads LNHDA; CDR2 reads SQIVND (reference sequence). There are 17 residues in the CDR3. CDR3: CASSFRTVESTNEKLFF. CDR3 nucleotide sequence: TGTGCCAGTAGTTTCCGGACAGTAGAGTCAACTAATGAAAAACTGTTTTTT.

As concerns this clonotype: With only one base between it and a far larger clone, this is likely a read error. The J gene is TRBJ2-3, the V gene TRBV2, with 8 bases matching TRBD2. The J call is in doubt because the DNA end fits TRBJ2-7 better. Germline CDR1 SNHLY, CDR2 FYNNEI. This CDR3 comprises 14 residues. The CDR3: CASSTFSGKNEQYF. The DNA of the CDR3 is TGTGCCAGCAGTACCTTTAGCGGGAAGAATGAGCAGTACTTC.

This clonotype was seen repeatedly, ten times or more. The chain links TRBV5-5 to TRBJ1-3, with D unresolved. V lost 4 bases and J lost 4, with 15 bases in between. Germline CDR1 SGHKS, CDR2 YYEKEE (reference sequence). This CDR3 has 15 residues. Here the CDR3 reads CASSLYMNSGNTIYF. The CDR3 coding sequence is TGTGCCAGCAGCCTGTATATGAACAGCGGAAACACCATATATTTT.

This clonotype was seen many times. The chain has TRBV18 and TRBJ2-3, with D unresolved. The CDR3 covers 15 residues. Deletions cut 3 bases from V and 0 bases from J, with 10 bases between. The germline gives CDR1 KGHSH, CDR2 LQKENI. This CDR3 is CASSPSQTSTDTQYF. The CDR3 bases are TGTGCCAGCTCACCGTCGCAGACTAGCACAGATACGCAGTATTTT. Full variable domain (rest looked up from reference TRBV18 and TRBJ2-3): NAGVMQNPRHLVRRRGQEARLRCSPMKGHSHVYWYRQLPEEGLKFMVYLQKENIIDESGMPKERFSAEFPKEGPSILRIQQVVRGDSAAYFCASSPSQTSTDTQYFGPGTRLTVL.

At least ten counts were recorded for this clonotype. This sequence joins TRBV27 and TRBJ1-2; D not resolved. The CDR3 loop spans 13 amino acids. The germline V gene encodes CDR1 MNHEY and CDR2 SMNVEV (reference sequence). The V and J ends lost 1 base and 4 bases respectively, with 7 bases between them. The CDR3 reads CASSLLGSYGYTF. The CDR3, as DNA: TGTGCCAGCAGTTTATTAGGCAGCTATGGCTACACCTTC.

This chain joins TRBV20-1 and TRBJ2-7; unclear D gene. The CDR3 has 12 residues. Germline V lookup: CDR1 DFQATT, CDR2 SNEGSKA (reference sequence). Trimming shortened V by 1 base and J by 2 bases, and 6 bases separated the two germline ends. The chain's CDR3 is CSARVTPYEQYF. The CDR3 bases are TGCAGTGCTAGAGTCACTCCCTACGAGCAGTACTTC.

The J gene is TRBJ2-2, the V gene TRBV2, with 13 bases aligning to TRBD2. V was pared by 5 bases and J by 7 bases, with 7 bases of the junction left unmatched. Germline V gene lookup returns CDR1 SNHLY and CDR2 FYNNEI. The CDR3 contains 16 residues. CDR3 DNA sequence: TGTGCCAGCAGTAAAACTAGCGGGAGGGTTGTCGGGGAGCTGTTTTTT. This codes for CASSKTSGRVVGELFF.

This clonotype was seen more than once but under ten times. This sequence joins TRBV20-1 and TRBJ2-7, with 7 bases that match TRBD2. Germline loops: CDR1 DFQATT, CDR2 SNEGSKA (reference sequence). The J segment lost 2 bases and the V segment lost 4 bases, leaving 14 bases of the junction unmatched. This CDR3 has 16 residues. The CDR3 nucleotides read TGCAGTGCTAAAGTCCCTAGCGGACGTATTCCCTACGAGCAGTACTTC. It encodes CSAKVPSGRIPYEQYF.

This clonotype came up many times. V and J are TRBV20-1 and TRBJ1-1; the match to TRBD1 covers 8 bases. The CDR3 has 13 amino acids. In germline, CDR1 is DFQATT, CDR2 SNEGSKA (reference sequence). The V gene end was trimmed by 6 bases and the J gene end by 4 bases; junction bases not matched to a gene: 7. This chain's CDR3 is CSAEQGVGTEAFF. In DNA, the CDR3 is TGCAGTGCGGAACAGGGGGTTGGCACTGAAGCTTTCTTT.

This sequence joins TRBV11-2 and TRBJ2-1; 8 positions match TRBD2. The CDR3 runs 16 residues. With V trimmed by 4 bases and J by 7 bases, 12 bases remained unmatched. Germline V lookup: CDR1 SGHAT, CDR2 FQNNGV. The CDR3 is CASSSPLAGLLNEQFF. The CDR3 nucleotides read TGTGCCAGCAGCTCCCCGCTAGCGGGTTTATTAAATGAGCAGTTCTTC.

This clonotype has ten or more counts. The DNA of the CDR3 is TGCAGCGTGCGGCCATCCCTGGGAGAGACCCAGTACTTC. It is translated as CSVRPSLGETQYF. The J gene is TRBJ2-5, the V gene TRBV29-1; D uncertain. V dropped 6 bases and J dropped 4 bases, with 15 bases sitting between them. Germline assignment: CDR1 SQVTM and CDR2 ANQGSEA. This CDR3 region has 13 residues.

This chain uses TRBV29-1 with TRBJ2-1, with D perhaps being TRBD1 or TRBD2 (5 bases each). The CDR3 runs to 15 residues. Germline V gene data show CDR1 as SQVTM and CDR2 as ANQGSEA. The V end lost 7 bases, the J end lost 1 base, and 17 bases lay between the germline ends. The CDR3 spells CSAPAAGTSYNEQFF. CDR3 nucleotides: TGCAGCGCTCCGGCGGCCGGGACGTCCTACAATGAGCAGTTCTTC.

This chain uses TRBV12-3 or TRBV12-4 with TRBJ2-7, with D maybe TRBD2 (6 bases). The CDR3 has 12 residues. The V gene lost 8 bases and the J gene lost 2 bases, with 10 bases spanning the gap. This CDR3 is CASGTSAYEQYF. CDR3 sequence (DNA): TGTGCCAGCGGGACTTCGGCCTACGAGCAGTACTTC.

In its sample, this clonotype was seen many times. The chain uses TRBV11-2 and TRBJ2-2; D ambiguous. The CDR3 contains 15 residues. CDR1 and CDR2 from the germline V gene are SGHAT and FQNNGV. V was trimmed by 1 base and J by 6 bases, leaving 12 bases between them. The CDR3 sequence: CASSLARFSAGELFF. The CDR3, as DNA: TGTGCCAGCAGCTTAGCGAGGTTCTCCGCCGGGGAGCTGTTTTTT.

This clonotype was seen at least ten times. The chain uses TRBV12-3 or TRBV12-4 and TRBJ2-7, with 7 nucleotides matching TRBD1. The CDR3 is made up of 12 amino acids. After removal of 5 bases from V and 6 bases from J, the junction contained 4 bases not matched to a gene. CDR3 protein: CASSLDRVEQYF. DNA of the CDR3: TGTGCCAGCAGTCTTGACAGGGTCGAGCAGTACTTC.

This clonotype was picked up many times. The rearrangement uses TRBV11-3 and TRBJ2-5; D is undetermined. Germline V gene lookup returns CDR1 SGHNT and CDR2 YENEEA. The CDR3 spans 12 residues. V lost 5 bases and J lost 5, with 9 bases in between. The CDR3 is CASSPEPETQYF. CDR3 nucleotide sequence: TGTGCCAGCAGCCCAGAACCGGAGACCCAGTACTTC.

This clonotype ranks as medium-sized. J is TRBJ2-7 and V is TRBV12-3 or TRBV12-4; 14 bases align to TRBD2. Trimming took 3 bases from V and 5 from J; bases not matched to a gene: 6. The CDR3 extends over 16 amino acids. The CDR3 DNA reads TGTGCCAGCAGTTTGGAGGGACTAGCGGGAGTCAACGAGCAGTACTTC. Protein: CASSLEGLAGVNEQYF.

This chain uses TRBV19 with TRBJ2-1, with unresolved D. Germline lookup yields CDR1 LNHDA and CDR2 SQIVND (reference sequence). V lost 9 bases and J 5 bases, leaving 8 bases between the germline ends. The CDR3 loop spans 11 amino acids. CDR3 region: CASYGDNEQFF. The CDR3 DNA sequence: TGTGCCAGCTATGGGGACAATGAGCAGTTCTTC.

This clonotype was seen a handful of times. The rearrangement links TRBV28 to TRBJ2-3; 8 bases agree with TRBD2. Trimming took 2 bases from V and 3 from J; bases not matched to a gene: 4. The germline V gene has CDR1 MDHEN and CDR2 SYDVKM. The CDR3 loop spans 15 amino acids. CDR3 DNA sequence: TGTGCCAGCAGTTTAACGGGAGGGGGGACAGATACGCAGTATTTT. Translating it yields CASSLTGGGTDTQYF.